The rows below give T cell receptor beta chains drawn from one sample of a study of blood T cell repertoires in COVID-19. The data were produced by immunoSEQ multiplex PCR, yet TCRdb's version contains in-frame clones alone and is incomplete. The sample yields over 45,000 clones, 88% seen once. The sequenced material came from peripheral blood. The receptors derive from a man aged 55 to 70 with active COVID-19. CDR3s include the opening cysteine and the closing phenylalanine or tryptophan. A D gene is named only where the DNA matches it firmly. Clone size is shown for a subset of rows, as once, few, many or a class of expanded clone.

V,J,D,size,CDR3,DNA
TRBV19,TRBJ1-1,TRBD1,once,CASSIPWQGVIGTEAFF,TGTGCCAGTAGTATTCCCTGGCAGGGGGTGATTGGCACTGAAGCTTTCTTT
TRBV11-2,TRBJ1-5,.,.,CASSSGGRDQPQHF,TGTGCCAGCAGCTCCGGGGGGCGGGATCAGCCCCAGCATTTT
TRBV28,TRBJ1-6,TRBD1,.,CASRTQGAEAYNSPLHF,TGTGCCAGCAGGACTCAGGGGGCGGAAGCCTATAATTCACCCCTCCACTTT
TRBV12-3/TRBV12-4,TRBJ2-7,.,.,CASSFYPGEQYF,TGTGCCAGCAGTTTTTATCCGGGGGAGCAGTACTTC
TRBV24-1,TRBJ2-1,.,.,CATSDGRGTSYNEQFF,TGTGCCACCAGTGATGGTCGGGGGACCTCCTACAATGAGCAGTTCTTC
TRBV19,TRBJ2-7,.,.,CATGQTYEQYF,TGTGCCACCGGACAGACCTACGAGCAGTACTTC
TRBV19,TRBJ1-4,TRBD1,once,CASSPATGTGVEATNEKLFF,TGTGCCAGTAGTCCTGCAACCGGGACAGGGGTCGAGGCAACTAATGAAAAACTGTTTTTT
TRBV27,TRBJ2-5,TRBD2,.,CASSFTGLAIQETQYF,TGTGCCAGCAGTTTTACGGGACTAGCGATCCAAGAGACCCAGTACTTC
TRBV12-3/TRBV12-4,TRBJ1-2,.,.,CASSPPAGGYTF,TGTGCCAGCAGTCCCCCGGCGGGGGGCTACACCTTC
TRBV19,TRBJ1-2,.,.,CASSIDLRGYGYTF,TGTGCCAGTAGTATAGATCTCAGGGGCTATGGCTACACCTTC
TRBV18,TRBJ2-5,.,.,CASSPRDSEETQYF,TGTGCCAGCTCACCAAGGGACTCCGAAGAGACCCAGTACTTC
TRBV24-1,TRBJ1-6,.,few,CATRGRPPYNSPLHF,TGTGCCACCAGGGGCAGACCTCCCTATAATTCACCCCTCCACTTT
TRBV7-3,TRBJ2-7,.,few,CASSPGGASYEQYF,TGTGCCAGCAGCCCCGGAGGGGCCTCCTACGAGCAGTACTTC
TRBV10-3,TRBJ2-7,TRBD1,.,CAISATGQTDYEQYF,TGTGCCATCAGTGCGACGGGACAGACGGATTACGAGCAGTACTTC
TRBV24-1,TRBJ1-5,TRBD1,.,CATKRDREVGNQPQHF,TGTGCCACCAAGCGGGACAGGGAAGTTGGCAATCAGCCCCAGCATTTT
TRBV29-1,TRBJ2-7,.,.,CSVGGFSSSYEQYF,TGCAGCGTTGGCGGCTTCTCGAGCTCCTACGAGCAGTACTTC
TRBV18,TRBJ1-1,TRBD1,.,CASSPRQGMDTEAFF,TGTGCCAGCTCACCCCGACAGGGTATGGACACTGAAGCTTTCTTT
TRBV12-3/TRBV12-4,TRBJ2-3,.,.,CASRTDSGHTQYF,TGTGCCAGCAGAACGGACTCCGGTCATACGCAGTATTTT
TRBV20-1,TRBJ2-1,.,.,CSARSWLF,TGCAGTGCTAGGTCCTGGCTCTTC
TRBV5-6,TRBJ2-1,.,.,CASSLQGPYNEQFF,TGTGCCAGCAGCTTACAGGGACCCTACAATGAGCAGTTCTTC
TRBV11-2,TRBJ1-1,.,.,CASRTARNTEAFF,TGTGCCAGCAGGACAGCGAGAAACACTGAAGCTTTCTTT
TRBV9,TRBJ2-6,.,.,CASSAQVSGLSGANVLTF,TGTGCCAGCAGCGCCCAGGTTAGCGGCCTGTCTGGGGCCAACGTCCTGACTTTC
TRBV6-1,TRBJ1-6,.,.,CASSDIGASPLHF,TGTGCCAGCAGTGATATCGGAGCTTCACCCCTCCACTTT
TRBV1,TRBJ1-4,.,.,CTSRRRRDRGEKLFF,TGCACCAGCAGGCGGAGGCGGGACAGAGGTGAAAAACTGTTTTTT
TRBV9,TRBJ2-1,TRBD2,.,CASRVGLAGNEQFF,TGTGCCAGCAGGGTAGGACTAGCGGGCAATGAGCAGTTCTTC
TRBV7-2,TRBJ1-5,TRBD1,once,CASSLTGGFYQPQHF,TGTGCCAGCAGCTTGACAGGGGGTTTTTATCAGCCCCAGCATTTT
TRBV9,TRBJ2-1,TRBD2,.,CASSSHPSSGRSNEQFF,TGTGCCAGCAGCTCTCACCCCTCTAGCGGGAGGAGCAATGAGCAGTTCTTC
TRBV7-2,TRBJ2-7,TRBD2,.,CASSLGGLAGALEQYF,TGTGCCAGCAGCTTGGGGGGACTAGCGGGTGCCCTTGAGCAGTACTTC
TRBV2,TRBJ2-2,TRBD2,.,CASSVLAGGSGELFF,TGTGCCAGCAGCGTACTAGCGGGAGGCTCCGGGGAGCTGTTTTTT
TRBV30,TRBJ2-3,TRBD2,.,CAWQRERSDTQYF,TGTGCCTGGCAGCGGGAGAGGTCAGATACGCAGTATTTT
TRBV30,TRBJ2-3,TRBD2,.,CAWEKLAGGADTQYF,TGTGCCTGGGAAAAACTAGCGGGAGGAGCAGATACGCAGTATTTT
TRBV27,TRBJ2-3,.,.,CASSIMEGTSDTQYF,TGTGCCAGCAGCATTATGGAGGGGACTTCAGATACGCAGTATTTT
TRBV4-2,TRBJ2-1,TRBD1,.,CASSQGTGLGYNEQFF,TGTGCCAGCAGCCAAGGGACAGGGCTTGGCTACAATGAGCAGTTCTTC
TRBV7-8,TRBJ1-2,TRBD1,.,CASSSLDRGAPYGYTF,TGTGCCAGCAGCTCCCTGGACAGGGGCGCTCCGTATGGCTACACCTTC
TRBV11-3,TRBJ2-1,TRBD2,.,CASRLAGGEQFF,TGTGCCAGCAGATTAGCGGGAGGCGAGCAGTTCTTC
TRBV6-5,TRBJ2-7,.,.,CASSYYRASEQYF,TGTGCCAGCAGTTACTACAGGGCGAGCGAGCAGTACTTC
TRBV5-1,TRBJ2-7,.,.,CASSPRGAGASDEQYF,TGCGCCAGCAGCCCTCGGGGGGCAGGGGCCTCTGACGAGCAGTACTTC
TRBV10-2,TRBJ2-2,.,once,CASTSRDYTGELFF,TGCGCCAGCACCTCCCGGGATTACACCGGGGAGCTGTTTTTT
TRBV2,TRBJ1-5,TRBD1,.,CASSEGTGEQPQHF,TGTGCCAGCAGTGAAGGTACAGGGGAACAGCCCCAGCATTTT
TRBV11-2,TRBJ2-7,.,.,CASSTPLVEVWHEQYF,TGTGCCAGCAGCACGCCCCTCGTTGAGGTATGGCACGAGCAGTACTTC
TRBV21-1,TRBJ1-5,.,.,CASSNFTPGTPKDQPQHF,TGTGCCAGCAGCAATTTCACGCCCGGGACTCCCAAAGATCAGCCCCAGCATTTT
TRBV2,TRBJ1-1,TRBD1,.,CASRDRVPTEAFF,TGTGCCAGCAGAGACAGGGTTCCGACTGAAGCTTTCTTT
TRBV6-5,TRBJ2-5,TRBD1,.,CASGTGDQETQYF,TGTGCCAGCGGGACAGGAGATCAAGAGACCCAGTACTTC
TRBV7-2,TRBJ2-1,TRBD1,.,CASSSGTGRYNEQFF,TGTGCCAGCAGCTCAGGGACAGGGAGGTACAATGAGCAGTTCTTC
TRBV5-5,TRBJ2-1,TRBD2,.,CASSSRPLREILNEQFF,TGTGCCAGCAGCTCCCGCCCGCTGCGGGAGATTTTAAATGAGCAGTTCTTC
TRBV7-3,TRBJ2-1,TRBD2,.,CASSLRSSGSYNEQFF,TGTGCCAGCAGCTTAAGGTCTAGCGGCTCCTACAATGAGCAGTTCTTC
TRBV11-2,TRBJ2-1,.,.,CASSLVTGAAYNEQFF,TGTGCCAGCAGCTTAGTAACGGGAGCAGCCTACAATGAGCAGTTCTTC
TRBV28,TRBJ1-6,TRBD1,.,CASSMGQPNSPLHF,TGTGCCAGCAGCATGGGACAGCCTAATTCACCCCTCCACTTT
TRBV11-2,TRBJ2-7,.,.,CASSWDSSYEQYF,TGTGCCAGCAGCTGGGACTCCTCCTACGAGCAGTACTTC
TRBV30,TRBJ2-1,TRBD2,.,CAWSPGLTSGNEQFF,TGTGCCTGGAGCCCCGGGCTGACTAGCGGGAATGAGCAGTTCTTC
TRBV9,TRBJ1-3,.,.,CASSPNSGNTIYF,TGTGCCAGCAGCCCTAATTCTGGAAACACCATATATTTT
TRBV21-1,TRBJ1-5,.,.,CASRKGEGYNQPQHF,TGTGCCAGCAGGAAAGGAGAGGGCTACAATCAGCCCCAGCATTTT
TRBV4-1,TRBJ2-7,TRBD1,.,CASSLQGDYEQYF,TGCGCCAGCAGCCTTCAGGGGGACTACGAGCAGTACTTC
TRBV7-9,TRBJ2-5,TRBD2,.,CASSSLSGRETQYF,TGTGCCAGCAGCTCCCTAAGCGGGAGAGAGACCCAGTACTTC
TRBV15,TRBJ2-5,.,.,CATSTGSSATQYF,TGTGCCACCAGCACGGGGTCCTCGGCGACCCAGTACTTC
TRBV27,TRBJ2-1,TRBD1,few,CASRWTGRSYNEQFF,TGTGCCAGCAGATGGACAGGCCGCTCCTACAATGAGCAGTTCTTC
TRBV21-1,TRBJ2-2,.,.,CASSNYGANTGELFF,TGTGCCAGCAGCAACTACGGGGCGAACACCGGGGAGCTGTTTTTT
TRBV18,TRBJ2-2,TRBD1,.,CASSPPGTGVLAGELFF,TGTGCCAGCTCACCACCGGGGACAGGGGTTCTCGCCGGGGAGCTGTTTTTT